The entry below describes one TCR beta chain. What it binds is not known. Sequencing was performed with immunoSEQ multiplex PCR; in TCRdb, only in-frame clones are kept and a portion is missing. The sample has 170,000 or so clones; about nine tenths are singletons. These data belong to a study of T cell responses to AZD1222 COVID-19 vaccine. The CDR3 loop spans 14 amino acids. V was clipped by 3 bases and J by 1 base, with 10 bases between them. Germline V gene sequence: CDR1 PRHDT, CDR2 FYEKMQ (reference sequence). Findings and limits, study-wide: Mostly white British, mostly female donors; authors suggested clonal diversity may be underestimated.

This clonotype was obtained from an adult in good health. The J gene is TRBJ2-7, the V gene TRBV13, with D possibly being TRBD2 (7 bases). The sample consisted of peripheral blood, taken on day 0 of AZD1222 vaccination. CDR3 amino acids: CASSFRGASYEQYF. CDR3 in DNA: TGTGCCAGCAGCTTCCGGGGGGCTTCCTACGAGCAGTACTTC.